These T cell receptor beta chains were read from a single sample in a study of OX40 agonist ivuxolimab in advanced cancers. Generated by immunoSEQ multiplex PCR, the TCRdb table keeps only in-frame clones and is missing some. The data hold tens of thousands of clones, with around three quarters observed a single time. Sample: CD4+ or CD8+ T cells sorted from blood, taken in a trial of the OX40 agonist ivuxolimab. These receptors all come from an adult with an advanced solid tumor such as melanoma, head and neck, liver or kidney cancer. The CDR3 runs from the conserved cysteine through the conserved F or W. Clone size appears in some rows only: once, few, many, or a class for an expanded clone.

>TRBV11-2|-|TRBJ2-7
CASSLGGQYEQYF
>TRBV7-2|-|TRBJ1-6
CASSSTGVHNSPLHF
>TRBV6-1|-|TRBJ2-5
CASKLDRGEETQYF
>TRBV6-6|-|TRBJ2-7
CASSLTGTYEQYF
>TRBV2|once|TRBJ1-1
CASSEPPDTEAFF
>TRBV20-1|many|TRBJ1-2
CSARAVRGYTF
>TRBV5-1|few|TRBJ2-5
CASRGGDQETQYF
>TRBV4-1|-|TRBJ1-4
CASSFRPRQNEKLFF
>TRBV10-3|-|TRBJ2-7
CAISAGQGYEQYF
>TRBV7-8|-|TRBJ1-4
CASSARGDEKLFF
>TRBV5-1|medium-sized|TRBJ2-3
CATRNRGGLDTQYF
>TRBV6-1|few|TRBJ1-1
CASKVFGTEAFF
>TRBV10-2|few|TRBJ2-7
CASSGSGGTYEQYF
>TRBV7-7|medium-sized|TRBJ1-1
CASSLGGENTEAFF
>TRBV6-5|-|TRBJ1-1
CASSYLDRTTEAFF
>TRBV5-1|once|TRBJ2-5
CASSRDPQGIEETQYF
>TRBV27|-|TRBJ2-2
CASSDQRRAGELFF
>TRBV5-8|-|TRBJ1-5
CASSLYRVRQGLFNQPQHF
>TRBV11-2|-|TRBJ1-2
CASRPGYLYGYTF
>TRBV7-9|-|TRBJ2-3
CASSLLTVHANTQYF
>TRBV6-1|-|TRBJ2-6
CASRDRDEANVLTF
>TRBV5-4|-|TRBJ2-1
CASSLEQGSYNEQFF
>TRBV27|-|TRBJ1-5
CASSFEGGQPQHF
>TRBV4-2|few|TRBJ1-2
CASSQDRVYGYTF
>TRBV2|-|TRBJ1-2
CASSEVGGAGNYGYTF
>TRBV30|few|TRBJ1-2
CAWSETVGYTF
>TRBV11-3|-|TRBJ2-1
CASSLYLYNEQFF
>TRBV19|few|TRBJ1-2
CASRDRGPLGYTF
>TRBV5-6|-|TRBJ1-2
CASGRDSYGYTF
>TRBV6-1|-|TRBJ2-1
CASRPYREEQFF
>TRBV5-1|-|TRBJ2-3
CASSLRGVVGTDTQYF
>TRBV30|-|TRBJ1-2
CAWSSNNYGYTF
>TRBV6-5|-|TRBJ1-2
CASSALDRALDGYTF
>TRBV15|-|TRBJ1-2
CATTDTPKGYTF
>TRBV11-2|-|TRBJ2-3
CASSPLDQAVGADTQYF
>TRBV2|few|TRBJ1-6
CATKGQGRYSPLHF
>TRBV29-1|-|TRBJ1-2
CSVASGGGRYTF
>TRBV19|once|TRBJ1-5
CASSSSGIQPQHF
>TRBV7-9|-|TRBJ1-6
CASSFGTAQSPLHF
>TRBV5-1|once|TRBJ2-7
CASSLESGGSYEQYF
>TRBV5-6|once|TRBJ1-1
CASSLKGTKNTEAFF
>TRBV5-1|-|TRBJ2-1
CASSLNRDPYNEQFF
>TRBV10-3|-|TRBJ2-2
CAISAGSGLTGELFF
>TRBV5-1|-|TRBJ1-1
CASSVQGGGTEAFF
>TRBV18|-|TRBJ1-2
CASSPPERAGGYTF
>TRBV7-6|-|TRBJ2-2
CASSGTGGNTGELFF
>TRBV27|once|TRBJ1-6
CASSKTGWDSPLHF
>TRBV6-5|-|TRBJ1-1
CASSSADRVDTEAFF
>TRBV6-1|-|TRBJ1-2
CASRVTHNYGYTF
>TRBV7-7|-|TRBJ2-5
CASSFSGGETQYF
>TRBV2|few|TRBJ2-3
CASSATSGGQDTQYF
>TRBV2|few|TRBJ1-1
CASSERTMNTEAFF